These T cell receptor beta chains were read from a single sample in a study of Graves' ophthalmopathy and Graves' hyperthyroidism. TCRdb re-derived calls from the multiplex PCR reads in MiXCR, one entry per CDR3 protein. The sample records 300,000 to 400,000 distinct CDR3 sequences, roughly 15% being singletons. Input material: peripheral blood. Every receptor here comes from an adult man with Graves' ophthalmopathy. Both conserved end residues are part of each CDR3. A D gene is named only where the DNA matches it firmly. Clone size is not always given. Where it is, it says once, few, many or a class for expanded clones.

V	size	J	D	CDR3	DNA
TRBV6-2/TRBV6-3	NA	TRBJ2-5	NA	CASSLEQCRGETQYF	TGTGCCAGCAGTTTGGAGCAGTGTCGGGGGGAGACCCAGTACTTC
TRBV29-1	many	TRBJ2-7	TRBD1	CSVGFGAMGQGGYEQYF	TGCAGCGTTGGGTTCGGGGCTATGGGACAGGGAGGCTACGAGCAGTACTTC
TRBV6-2/TRBV6-3	few	TRBJ2-5	NA	CASSHPLRYQYF	TGTGCCAGTAGTCACCCCTTAAGGTACCAGTACTTC
TRBV7-9	many	TRBJ2-5	NA	CASSLVTTTQETQYF	TGTGCCAGCAGCTTAGTGACTACCACCCAAGAGACCCAGTACTTC
TRBV20-1	few	TRBJ2-4	TRBD2	CSARGVTPGAKNIQYF	TGCAGTGCCCGGGGGGTGACACCTGGGGCCAAAAACATTCAGTACTTC
TRBV6-1	few	TRBJ1-1	NA	CASSDPGVNTEAFF	TGTGCCAGCAGTGATCCAGGGGTGAACACTGAAGCTTTCTTT
TRBV27	NA	TRBJ1-6	NA	CASTNSGGPGSPLHF	TGTGCCAGCACCAACTCGGGGGGACCGGGTTCACCCCTCCACTTT
TRBV6-6	many	TRBJ2-3	TRBD2	CASSRLAGGTDTQYF	TGTGCCAGCAGTCGACTAGCGGGGGGCACAGATACGCAGTATTTT
TRBV28	many	TRBJ1-1	NA	CASSLESTEAFF	TGTGCCAGCAGCTTGGAGAGCACTGAAGCTTTCTTT
TRBV30	many	TRBJ1-5	NA	CAWSQTVRDRPQHF	TGTGCCTGGAGTCAAACGGTCCGTGATCGGCCCCAGCATTTT
TRBV5-1	many	TRBJ2-5	NA	CASRRDQRETQYF	TGCGCCAGCCGGCGGGACCAAAGAGAGACCCAGTACTTC
TRBV6-4	many	TRBJ1-1	TRBD1	CASRPGQGGFMNTEAFF	TGTGCCAGCAGACCGGGACAGGGGGGTTTCATGAACACTGAAGCTTTCTTT
TRBV4-2	many	TRBJ1-6	NA	CASSQDGTEHSPLHF	TGTGCCAGCAGCCAAGATGGAACAGAGCATTCACCCCTCCACTTT
TRBV6-1	many	TRBJ2-5	NA	CASTIRQNQETQYF	TGTGCCAGCACAATCAGACAGAACCAAGAGACCCAGTACTTC
TRBV3-1	many	TRBJ2-7	NA	CASSQGHGSSYEQYF	TGTGCCAGCAGCCAAGGGCATGGGAGCTCCTACGAGCAGTACTTC
TRBV5-1	many	TRBJ2-7	TRBD1	CASSSGTVSEQYF	TGCGCCAGCAGCTCCGGGACAGTCAGCGAGCAGTACTTC
TRBV12-3/TRBV12-4	many	TRBJ1-5	TRBD1	CASSSTGKNQPQHF	TGTGCCAGCAGTTCGACAGGGAAGAATCAGCCCCAGCATTTT
TRBV5-1	many	TRBJ1-5	TRBD1	CASSLVPNDRVNQPQHF	TGCGCCAGCAGCTTGGTTCCAAACGACAGGGTCAATCAGCCCCAGCATTTT
TRBV12-3/TRBV12-4	many	TRBJ2-7	TRBD1	CASSLDRANEQYF	TGTGCCAGCAGCCTAGACAGGGCTAACGAGCAGTACTTC
TRBV5-1	many	TRBJ1-5	NA	CASSPVGGHQPQHF	TGCGCCAGCAGCCCGGTGGGGGGGCATCAGCCCCAGCATTTT
TRBV7-9	many	TRBJ2-7	NA	CASSFDYYEQYF	TGTGCCAGCAGCTTCGACTATTACGAGCAGTACTTC
TRBV5-1	many	TRBJ1-2	NA	CASGDNSYGYTF	TGCGCCAGCGGCGACAACTCCTATGGCTACACCTTC
TRBV15	many	TRBJ2-4	TRBD2	CATSREETSGRYIQYF	TGTGCCACCAGCAGAGAAGAGACTAGCGGGAGATACATTCAGTACTTC
TRBV7-9	few	TRBJ2-5	NA	CASSQSWTVQETQYF	TGTGCCAGCAGCCAGAGCTGGACGGTCCAAGAGACCCAGTACTTC
TRBV4-1	many	TRBJ2-7	TRBD1	CASSQDPGDRGFNFYF	TGCGCCAGCAGCCAAGATCCGGGGGACAGGGGGTTCAATTTTTACTTC
TRBV6-5	NA	TRBJ1-6	TRBD1	CASSSRQGGAPLHF	TGTGCCAGCAGTTCCCGACAGGGAGGTGCACCCCTCCACTTT
TRBV28	many	TRBJ2-2	NA	CASSLIQERDGELFF	TGTGCCAGCAGTTTAATACAGGAAAGAGACGGGGAGCTGTTTTTT
TRBV6-5	many	TRBJ2-2	NA	CASSLLPAGAGELFF	TGTGCCAGCAGTTTACTCCCGGCAGGGGCGGGGGAGCTGTTTTTT
TRBV6-2/TRBV6-3	many	TRBJ1-2	NA	CASSRRDFGYTF	TGTGCCAGCAGCCGCCGGGACTTTGGCTACACCTTC
TRBV6-2/TRBV6-3	many	TRBJ1-1	NA	CASSRPGRMNTEAFF	TGTGCCAGCAGTAGGCCCGGACGGATGAACACTGAAGCTTTCTTT
TRBV5-4	many	TRBJ1-2	NA	CASSLAGRNNYGYTF	TGTGCCAGCAGCTTGGCCGGGAGGAATAACTATGGCTACACCTTC
TRBV12-3/TRBV12-4	many	TRBJ1-1	NA	CASSPPGRAFF	TGTGCCAGCAGCCCACCCGGGCGGGCTTTCTTT
TRBV29-1	many	TRBJ1-2	NA	CSVGSLANYGYTF	TGCAGCGTTGGGTCACTAGCTAACTATGGCTACACCTTC
TRBV19	NA	TRBJ2-5	NA	CASSTGTDGETQYF	TGTGCCAGTAGTACAGGGACGGATGGGGAGACCCAGTACTTC
TRBV5-1	many	TRBJ1-1	NA	CASSLNSLNTEAFF	TGCGCCAGCAGTCTTAACTCCCTGAACACTGAAGCTTTCTTT
TRBV12-3/TRBV12-4	many	TRBJ2-5	NA	CASSFVGAETQYF	TGTGCCAGCAGTTTCGTAGGTGCGGAGACCCAGTACTTC
TRBV20-1	many	TRBJ2-7	NA	CSAISQGGEQYF	TGCAGTGCTATCTCCCAGGGCGGCGAGCAGTACTTC
TRBV29-1	NA	TRBJ2-5	NA	CSVEDDRSGEETQYF	TGCAGCGTTGAAGACGACAGGTCGGGGGAAGAGACCCAGTACTTC
TRBV12-3/TRBV12-4	many	TRBJ2-7	TRBD2	CASRPSGTLYEQYF	TGTGCCAGCAGGCCTAGCGGGACCCTCTACGAGCAGTACTTC
TRBV20-1	many	TRBJ2-5	TRBD2	CSARVGGGNQETQYF	TGCAGTGCTAGAGTTGGGGGAGGGAACCAAGAGACCCAGTACTTC
TRBV20-1	NA	TRBJ2-5	NA	CSASDRKTQETQYF	TGCAGTGCTAGCGACCGGAAGACACAAGAGACCCAGTACTTC
TRBV20-1	many	TRBJ2-7	TRBD2	CSADAGGTRDEQYF	TGCAGTGCAGACGCGGGGGGCACGCGAGACGAGCAGTACTTC
TRBV12-3/TRBV12-4	NA	TRBJ2-7	NA	CASSSGYLAEQYF	TGTGCCAGCAGTTCTGGATACCTTGCCGAGCAGTACTTC
TRBV12-3/TRBV12-4	NA	TRBJ1-1	NA	CASSPASSRGTEAFF	TGTGCCAGCAGTCCCGCATCCTCCAGGGGCACTGAAGCTTTCTTT
TRBV29-1	many	TRBJ2-5	NA	CSVEGVQETQYF	TGCAGCGTTGAAGGGGTTCAAGAGACCCAGTACTTC
TRBV7-1	NA	TRBJ2-7	NA	CASRNADSSYEQYF	TGTGCCAGCAGAAATGCGGATAGCTCCTACGAGCAGTACTTC
TRBV15	many	TRBJ1-5	NA	CATSSRGSGGQPQHF	TGTGCCACCAGCAGCAGAGGTTCCGGCGGACAGCCCCAGCATTTT
TRBV6-2/TRBV6-3	NA	TRBJ2-2	NA	CASSWRAGQNGELYF	TGTGCCAGCAGTTGGCGGGCGGGCCAAAACGGGGAGCTGTATTTT
TRBV28	NA	TRBJ1-2	NA	CASIAPQGIYGYTF	TGTGCCAGCATTGCGCCTCAGGGAATCTATGGCTACACCTTC
TRBV6-2/TRBV6-3	many	TRBJ1-1	NA	CASSYSGFRRMDTEAFF	TGTGCCAGCAGTTACTCGGGGTTCCGAAGGATGGACACTGAAGCTTTCTTT
TRBV5-1	many	TRBJ2-5	NA	CASRGAVQETQYF	TGCGCCAGCAGGGGTGCAGTCCAAGAGACCCAGTACTTC
TRBV7-9	many	TRBJ1-5	NA	CASSSRSGDQPQHF	TGTGCCAGCAGCTCACGATCAGGGGATCAGCCCCAGCATTTT
TRBV4-1	few	TRBJ1-1	TRBD1	CASSQDATGRTEAFF	TGCGCCAGCAGCCAAGATGCGACAGGGAGGACTGAAGCTTTCTTT
TRBV20-1	many	TRBJ1-1	NA	CSARPISAEAFF	TGCAGTGCTCGACCGATAAGTGCTGAAGCTTTCTTT
TRBV6-5	many	TRBJ2-5	TRBD2	CASSSPGLAGVSRETQYF	TGTGCCAGCAGTTCCCCGGGACTAGCGGGGGTTAGTAGAGAGACCCAGTACTTC
TRBV12-3/TRBV12-4	many	TRBJ1-5	NA	CASSFNSNQPQHF	TGTGCCAGCAGTTTCAATAGCAATCAGCCCCAGCATTTT
TRBV5-6	many	TRBJ2-7	NA	CASSATDSGEQYF	TGTGCCAGCAGCGCGACAGATTCGGGTGAGCAGTACTTC
TRBV7-9	many	TRBJ2-7	NA	CASRNLGENEQYF	TGTGCCAGCAGGAACTTGGGGGAGAACGAGCAGTACTTC
TRBV30	many	TRBJ2-7	NA	CAYDTGISYEQYF	TGTGCCTACGATACAGGGATCTCCTACGAGCAGTACTTC